The clone carrying this T cell receptor (beta chain) was seen only once. What it binds is unknown. This specimen belongs to a study of CD8+CD57+ T cells in acquired aplastic anemia. Study in general: The mean DNA yield obtained from sorted CD4+ and CD8+ cells came to approximately 3 ug.

The CDR3 spans 13 residues. V was clipped by 3 bases and J by 2 bases, with 5 bases between them. From germline, CDR1 is LNHDA and CDR2 SQIVND (reference sequence). Study-wide results and limits: Patient and control CD8+ Simpson's diversity was not significantly different. Shared by patients and controls, 25 to 30 CD8+ CDR3s were abundant in patients.

Researchers used genomic DNA as the template to profile TCR beta VDJ and CDR3. TCRdb ran MiXCR on the reads and lists one entry per CDR3 protein. Of roughly 130,000 distinct CDR3 sequences detected, about 46% appear once; the ten largest clones hold roughly 2.7%. This clonotype was sampled from a human donor in good health, serving as a control. V is TRBV19 and J is TRBJ1-5; no clear D. Sequencing input: sorted CD4+, CD8+, or CD8+CD57+ T cells (not recorded which) from PBMCs. Here the CDR3 reads CASSIPGNQPQHF. In DNA, the CDR3 is TGTGCCAGTAGTATTCCGGGCAATCAGCCCCAGCATTTT.